This T cell receptor (beta chain) was captured by sequencing in a study of blood T cell repertoires in COVID-19. In the study overall: Samples came from the United States, Italy and Spain, spanning acute and convalescent COVID-19.

Original handling: By means of reference gene primer amplification, nucleated cell counts were estimated. Method: immunoSEQ multiplex PCR; TCRdb's copy keeps in-frame clones and lacks some. V and J calls and clone size are as listed in that table; D and trimming were resolved from the DNA. The sample shows 45,000 to 50,000 clones, 70% to 90% of them seen only once. The germline V and J ends were trimmed by 3 bases and 4 bases, with 5 bases remaining between them. The CDR3 runs to 11 residues. CDR1 SGHNT and CDR2 YYREEE come from the germline V gene (reference sequence). The sequence was collected from a woman in her sixties or seventies with acute or convalescent COVID-19. The specimen was peripheral blood. V usage is TRBV5-4 and J usage is TRBJ2-7; D is unresolved. DNA of the CDR3: TGTGCCAGCAGCTCCCTATACGAGCAGTACTTC. This encodes CASSSLYEQYF.